The rows below give T cell receptor beta chains drawn from one sample of a study of T cell responses to AZD1222 COVID-19 vaccine. Data came from immunoSEQ multiplex PCR; TCRdb stores just in-frame clones and leaves some out. The data show some 62,000 clones, with 76% seen just once and roughly an eighth held by the top ten. The sequencing here drew on peripheral blood, taken on day 0 of AZD1222 vaccination. These receptors were obtained from an adult in good health. CDR3s include the opening cysteine and the closing phenylalanine or tryptophan. A D gene is named only where the DNA matches it firmly. Clone size appears in some rows only: once, few, many, or a class for an expanded clone.

DNA: TGTGCCAGCAGGGTACAGGGGAATCAGCCCCAGCATTTT
CDR3: CASRVQGNQPQHF
J: TRBJ1-5
D: TRBD1
V: TRBV28
size: .

DNA: TGTGCCAGCAGCTTGGACCTGGCCAATCAGCCCCAGCATTTT
CDR3: CASSLDLANQPQHF
J: TRBJ1-5
D: .
V: TRBV5-8
size: .

DNA: TGTGCCAGCAGCTTGTGGGTCTCCTACGAGCAGTACTTC
CDR3: CASSLWVSYEQYF
J: TRBJ2-7
D: .
V: TRBV7-2
size: once

DNA: TGTGCCAGCAGTTTTTATGCTAACCCCTACGAGCAGTACTTC
CDR3: CASSFYANPYEQYF
J: TRBJ2-7
D: .
V: TRBV6-5
size: .

DNA: TGTGCCAGCAGTTTAACGACAGATACGCAGTATTTT
CDR3: CASSLTTDTQYF
J: TRBJ2-3
D: .
V: TRBV28
size: once

DNA: TGTGCCAACAGTTTGGCTGGGGCCAACGTCCTGACTTTC
CDR3: CANSLAGANVLTF
J: TRBJ2-6
D: .
V: TRBV27
size: .

DNA: TGTGCCAGCAGTTGGGGCTTCGGTCAGGTACTCTACGAGCAGTACTTC
CDR3: CASSWGFGQVLYEQYF
J: TRBJ2-7
D: .
V: TRBV27
size: .

DNA: TGTGCCAGCAGGGCGGGACCAGGCTATGGCTACACCTTC
CDR3: CASRAGPGYGYTF
J: TRBJ1-2
D: .
V: TRBV2
size: once

DNA: TGTGCCACCAGCAGGAGGGACAGGGCCTTCTCTGGAAACACCATATATTTT
CDR3: CATSRRDRAFSGNTIYF
J: TRBJ1-3
D: TRBD1
V: TRBV15
size: .

DNA: TGTGCCAGCAGCCAAGATGGGGGTTACACTGAAGCTTTCTTT
CDR3: CASSQDGGYTEAFF
J: TRBJ1-1
D: .
V: TRBV14
size: .

DNA: TGTGCCAGCAGCTCCGGGACAGGGGGCGGCTCCGAGTACGAGCAGTACTTC
CDR3: CASSSGTGGGSEYEQYF
J: TRBJ2-7
D: TRBD1
V: TRBV7-9
size: .

DNA: TGCGCCAGCAAACAAGGGGAGGGCCCCTACGAGCAGTACTTC
CDR3: CASKQGEGPYEQYF
J: TRBJ2-7
D: TRBD2
V: TRBV4-3
size: .

DNA: TGTGCCAGCAGTGGGGGGAGGGAAAAACTGTTTTTT
CDR3: CASSGGREKLFF
J: TRBJ1-4
D: .
V: TRBV2
size: .

DNA: TGTGCCAGCAGCCAAGGCAGGGCTGGCACTGAAGCTTTCTTT
CDR3: CASSQGRAGTEAFF
J: TRBJ1-1
D: .
V: TRBV3-1/TRBV3-2
size: .

DNA: TGTGCCAGCAGCATGAGCCAGGGCCGGTACGAGCAGTACTTC
CDR3: CASSMSQGRYEQYF
J: TRBJ2-7
D: .
V: TRBV6-5
size: few

DNA: TGTGCCAGCAGCTTTTCAGGGGGTCCCAATCAGCCCCAGCATTTT
CDR3: CASSFSGGPNQPQHF
J: TRBJ1-5
D: TRBD1
V: TRBV7-9
size: .

DNA: TGTGCCAGCAGCCAGGGCACCTCCAGTATAAGGTACGAGCAGTACTTC
CDR3: CASSQGTSSIRYEQYF
J: TRBJ2-7
D: .
V: TRBV3-1/TRBV3-2
size: .

DNA: TGCGCCAGCAGTCGGGTTCGGGCAGCCAAGAACACTGAAGCTTTCTTT
CDR3: CASSRVRAAKNTEAFF
J: TRBJ1-1
D: .
V: TRBV23-1
size: once

DNA: TGTGCCAGCAGGCTACAGGGGGCAGGGCCCCAGCATTTT
CDR3: CASRLQGAGPQHF
J: TRBJ1-5
D: TRBD1
V: TRBV12-3/TRBV12-4
size: .

DNA: TGCAGCGTTGAACCTGGGGAGACCCAGTACTTC
CDR3: CSVEPGETQYF
J: TRBJ2-5
D: .
V: TRBV29-1
size: .

DNA: TGCGCCAGCAGCTTGCTCGGAGGGGAGGCCGGGGAGCTGTTTTTT
CDR3: CASSLLGGEAGELFF
J: TRBJ2-2
D: .
V: TRBV5-1
size: .

DNA: TGTGCCAGTAGTATAGGGACCGGGACTACCTACGAGCAGTACTTC
CDR3: CASSIGTGTTYEQYF
J: TRBJ2-7
D: TRBD2
V: TRBV19
size: .

DNA: TGTGCCAGCAGTGAGGCCCCGTTCAGGGGGCTGGAGACCCAGTACTTC
CDR3: CASSEAPFRGLETQYF
J: TRBJ2-5
D: TRBD1
V: TRBV6-1
size: .

DNA: TGTGCCAGCACACCGCCCGGGGCTCAAGAGACCCAGTACTTC
CDR3: CASTPPGAQETQYF
J: TRBJ2-5
D: .
V: TRBV7-8
size: .

DNA: TGCAGCGTTGAAGGGGGGACAGCACAAGAGACCCAGTACTTC
CDR3: CSVEGGTAQETQYF
J: TRBJ2-5
D: TRBD1
V: TRBV29-1
size: .

DNA: TGTGCCAGCAGCCTGACAGGGAATCATGGCTACACCTTC
CDR3: CASSLTGNHGYTF
J: TRBJ1-2
D: TRBD1
V: TRBV9
size: .

DNA: TGCGCCAGCAGCCAAGACTCCGGAGGGATAGCTATCACCTTC
CDR3: CASSQDSGGIAITF
J: TRBJ1-2
D: .
V: TRBV4-1
size: .

DNA: TGTGCCAGCAGCCGCCAAGGCGATATGAACACTGAAGCTTTCTTT
CDR3: CASSRQGDMNTEAFF
J: TRBJ1-1
D: .
V: TRBV27
size: .

DNA: TGCGCCAGCAGCTTCGGGGGATCGAACTATGGCTACACCTTC
CDR3: CASSFGGSNYGYTF
J: TRBJ1-2
D: .
V: TRBV5-1
size: .

DNA: TGTGCCAGCAGTGTAGGTAGCGGGGGCCGCTCCTACGAGCAGTACTTC
CDR3: CASSVGSGGRSYEQYF
J: TRBJ2-7
D: TRBD2
V: TRBV25-1
size: .

DNA: TGTGCCAGCACCTCAGATCCCAGCTATGGCTACACCTTC
CDR3: CASTSDPSYGYTF
J: TRBJ1-2
D: .
V: TRBV28
size: .

DNA: TGTGCCAGCAGCATCCACGAAGGCGGTGGCTACACCTTC
CDR3: CASSIHEGGGYTF
J: TRBJ1-2
D: .
V: TRBV7-3
size: .

DNA: TGTGCCAGCAGTTTGACGACGCCAACAAAACGGGGGGAGCTGTTTTTT
CDR3: CASSLTTPTKRGELFF
J: TRBJ2-2
D: .
V: TRBV28
size: .

DNA: TGCGCCAGCAGCAATGGGTCCCTTTGGGGAAGCTCCTACGAGCAGTACTTC
CDR3: CASSNGSLWGSSYEQYF
J: TRBJ2-7
D: .
V: TRBV5-1
size: once

DNA: TGTGCCACCGGGGGGGGCTATGGCTACACCTTC
CDR3: CATGGGYGYTF
J: TRBJ1-2
D: .
V: TRBV28
size: .

DNA: TGTGCCATCAGTGAGTCCGGGCATGAGCAGTTCTTC
CDR3: CAISESGHEQFF
J: TRBJ2-1
D: .
V: TRBV10-3
size: .

DNA: TGTGCCAGCAGCTTAGGGGCAATCGGGTCCTACGAGCAGTACTTC
CDR3: CASSLGAIGSYEQYF
J: TRBJ2-7
D: .
V: TRBV7-6
size: many

DNA: TGTGCCAGCACGGGACTAGCGGGCCATGGAGGAGATACGCAGTATTTT
CDR3: CASTGLAGHGGDTQYF
J: TRBJ2-3
D: TRBD2
V: TRBV28
size: .

DNA: TGTGCCAGCAGCTCCGGGACGGCAGTGGATGAAGCTTTCTTT
CDR3: CASSSGTAVDEAFF
J: TRBJ1-1
D: .
V: TRBV6-5
size: few

DNA: TGTGCCAGCAGTACCCCGACAGGGGACTATGGCTACACCTTC
CDR3: CASSTPTGDYGYTF
J: TRBJ1-2
D: TRBD1
V: TRBV6-6
size: .

DNA: TGTGCCAGCAGCTTAGCGGACAGGGGAGAGCAGTTCTTC
CDR3: CASSLADRGEQFF
J: TRBJ2-1
D: TRBD1
V: TRBV7-6
size: .

DNA: TGTGCCAGCAGTAAAACTCAGGGACAGGGGCCCGGCTACACCTTC
CDR3: CASSKTQGQGPGYTF
J: TRBJ1-2
D: TRBD1
V: TRBV2
size: .

DNA: TGTGCCTGGAGTAGAGGTGGGACAGCCTACGAGCAGTACTTC
CDR3: CAWSRGGTAYEQYF
J: TRBJ2-7
D: TRBD1
V: TRBV30
size: .

DNA: TGTGCCAGCAGCCCCGGGACTAGCGGGTACAATGAGCAGTTCTTC
CDR3: CASSPGTSGYNEQFF
J: TRBJ2-1
D: TRBD2
V: TRBV7-2
size: .

DNA: TGTGCCAGCAGTTTATCGTTGGGCGACCAAGAGACCCAGTACTTC
CDR3: CASSLSLGDQETQYF
J: TRBJ2-5
D: .
V: TRBV27
size: .

DNA: TGCGCCAGCAGCCAAGATCCAGCCAGCTCCTATAATTCACCCCTCCACTTT
CDR3: CASSQDPASSYNSPLHF
J: TRBJ1-6
D: .
V: TRBV4-3
size: .